The 13 T cell receptor beta chains listed next were all sequenced from one sample in a study of OX40 agonist ivuxolimab in advanced cancers. Receptor amplification or capture employed the immunoSEQ multiplex PCR assay. The table comes from immuneACCESS by way of TCRdb, which keeps in-frame sequences with V and J called. Part of the clones is missing from these tables; in studies checked, under half for an unresolved V gene and the rest for unknown reasons. The sample table records about 130,000 clones; 85% to 95% of these occur just once. In total, the top ten clones hold under 0.95% of the sample. The sequences come from CD4+ or CD8+ T cells sorted from blood, collected in a trial of the OX40 agonist ivuxolimab. The source is an adult with an advanced solid tumor such as melanoma, head and neck, liver or kidney cancer.

This chain links TRBV28 with TRBJ1-3; a possible D gene is TRBD1 (5 bases). The germline CDR1 and CDR2 sequences are MDHEN and SYDVKM. Trimming left V 6 bases short and J 0 bases short, with 12 bases between. This CDR3 comprises 15 residues. CDR3 nucleotide sequence: TGTGCCAGCAGCGAGGGACGGAACTCTGGAAACACCATATATTTT. Translated, it gives CASSEGRNSGNTIYF.

The V and J genes are TRBV5-4 and TRBJ1-2, with D unclear. Looked up from germline, CDR1 is SGHNT and CDR2 is YYREEE (reference sequence). V shed 4 bases and J shed 8 bases, with 18 bases lying between them. CDR3 length: 14 amino acids. The CDR3: CASSLPAGSSGYTF. In DNA, the CDR3 is TGTGCCAGCAGCCTACCCGCCGGGTCCTCGGGCTACACCTTC. The entire variable domain, with the rest obtained from reference TRBV5-4 and TRBJ1-2, is as follows: ETGVTQSPTHLIKTRGQQVTLRCSSQSGHNTVSWYQQALGQGPQFIFQYYREEENGRGNFPPRFSGLQFPNYSSELNVNALELDDSALYLCASSLPAGSSGYTFGSGTRLTVV.

This clone has ten or more counts. The CDR3 DNA reads TGTGCCAGCAGCCATACCGGGACTACAAGCGAGCAGTTCTTC. Translated: CASSHTGTTSEQFF. The chain combines TRBV14 with TRBJ2-1; 7 nucleotides line up with TRBD2. The germline V gene encodes CDR1 SGHDN and CDR2 FVKESK. The CDR3 extends over 14 amino acids. Trimming removed 3 bases from V and 10 bases from J; junction bases left unmatched: 9.

The chain couples TRBV10-1 to TRBJ2-7, with a tentative D call TRBD1 (5 bases). The CDR3 sequence is 13 residues long. Trimming removed 7 bases at V and 2 bases at J, with 12 bases between. Germline V gene lookup returns CDR1 WNHNN and CDR2 SYGVQD (reference sequence). The CDR3 loop is CASTAPGTYEQYF. The CDR3 DNA follows: TGCGCCAGCACCGCCCCAGGGACCTACGAGCAGTACTTC.

The V gene is TRBV5-4, the J gene TRBJ2-1; the D is unclear. V gave up 0 bases and J gave up 0 bases, with 7 bases separating them. The germline V gene encodes CDR1 SGHNT and CDR2 YYREEE (reference sequence). The length of the CDR3 is 15 residues. The CDR3 loop is CASSLDQSSYNEQFF. Here the CDR3 DNA reads TGTGCCAGCAGCTTGGATCAAAGCTCCTACAATGAGCAGTTCTTC. Based on the CDR3 plus reference TRBV5-4 and TRBJ2-1, the full variable domain is ETGVTQSPTHLIKTRGQQVTLRCSSQSGHNTVSWYQQALGQGPQFIFQYYREEENGRGNFPPRFSGLQFPNYSSELNVNALELDDSALYLCASSLDQSSYNEQFFGPGTRLTVL.

The CDR3 is CAVIFSEKLFF. DNA for the CDR3: TGTGCCGTCATTTTCTCTGAAAAACTGTTTTTT. The gene calls are TRBV7-9 and TRBJ1-4; D remains unclear. The CDR3 sequence is 11 residues long. Trimming left V 11 bases short and J 7 bases short, with 11 bases between. The germline V gene encodes CDR1 SEHNR and CDR2 FQNEAQ (reference sequence).

The chain combines TRBV21-1 with TRBJ1-5. TRBV21-1 is a documented pseudogene. The CDR3 sequence is 16 residues long. As DNA, the CDR3 is TGTGCCAGCAGCAGACCGGGGCAGGGAATGAGACAGCCCCAGCATTTT. Translated: CASSRPGQGMRQPQHF.

V and J are TRBV19 and TRBJ1-4, with TRBD1 matching over 7 bases. Germline trimming cut 3 bases from V and 4 bases from J; bases unmatched to any gene: 11. Germline V lookup: CDR1 LNHDA, CDR2 SQIVND (reference sequence). There are 17 residues in the CDR3. The CDR3 DNA reads as TGTGCCAGTAGTATGCCGGGACAGCCTGCGGGTAATGAAAAACTGTTTTTT. Translated: CASSMPGQPAGNEKLFF.

The genes are TRBV28 and TRBJ1-2, with TRBD1 as a possible D gene (6 bases). CDR1 and CDR2 from the germline V gene are MDHEN and SYDVKM. CDR3 size: 14 residues. V lost 2 bases, J lost 4 bases, and 11 bases lay in between. The CDR3 spells CASSLSYRVYGYTF. DNA for the CDR3: TGTGCCAGCAGTTTAAGTTACAGGGTCTATGGCTACACCTTC.

The chain combines TRBV25-1 with TRBJ2-7; TRBD2 matches at 8 bases. V lost 0 bases and J lost 6; bases outside the gene matches: 7. This CDR3 contains 15 residues. The germline gives CDR1 MGHDK, CDR2 SYGVNS. In DNA, the CDR3 is TGTGCCAGCAGTGAATATGGAGTGGCGGGGGGCGAGCAGTACTTC. Residues: CASSEYGVAGGEQYF.

The chain uses TRBV28 and TRBJ2-4, with TRBD2 matching 8 bases. Germline CDR1 reads MDHEN; CDR2 reads SYDVKM. Trimming took 3 bases from V and 1 from J; bases not matched to a gene: 8. CDR3 size: 17 residues. The CDR3 sequence is CASSFSGSSLAKNIQYF. CDR3 nucleotide sequence: TGTGCCAGCAGTTTCAGCGGGAGTAGTCTCGCCAAAAACATTCAGTACTTC.

This chain links TRBV2 with TRBJ2-5; 9 bases agree with TRBD2. V was pared by 8 bases and J by 4 bases, with 11 bases of the junction left unmatched. CDR1 is SNHLY, CDR2 FYNNEI, per germline. CDR3 size: 15 residues. The CDR3 DNA sequence: TGTGCCAGCGGACGCGGGAGGGCCGCTTCAGAGACCCAGTACTTC. It encodes CASGRGRAASETQYF.

This clone was detected only a few times. CDR3 in amino acids: CASSPSGNYEQYF. The CDR3 DNA is TGTGCCAGCAGTCCTAGCGGGAACTACGAGCAGTACTTC. J is TRBJ2-7 and V is TRBV7-9, with 9 bases that match TRBD2. Germline loops: CDR1 SEHNR, CDR2 FQNEAQ (reference sequence). The CDR3 covers 13 residues. With V trimmed by 6 bases and J by 3 bases, 3 bases remained unmatched.